This record concerns one T cell receptor beta chain sequence. Antigen unknown. PCR primers comprised 60 Vbeta and 13 Jbeta primers. Libraries were prepared by immunoSEQ multiplex PCR; TCRdb keeps only in-frame clonotypes and omits some of them. The table has 120,000 or so clones, 81% seen once. This entry comes from a study of cytomegalovirus exposure and HLA in healthy donors. The wider study: Roughly 179 million T cells yielded roughly 100 million unique TCR beta sequences, as an earlier analysis found.

Study conclusions and caveats: Later, TCR association rates were found to vary by HLA locus, highest for DRB1 and lowest for HLA-C.

Germline V gene data show CDR1 as MNHEY and CDR2 as SMNVEV (reference sequence). CDR3 length: 15 residues. Trimming took 2 bases from V and 1 from J, leaving 11 bases between them. The sequence came from a young man in good health and CMV-seronegative. The sample consisted of PBMCs. The rearrangement uses TRBV27 and TRBJ1-2; D possibly corresponds to TRBD1 (5 bases). The CDR3 bases are TGTGCCAGCAGTTTACAGGGCGCCCATAACTATGGCTACACCTTC. Translated, it gives CASSLQGAHNYGYTF.